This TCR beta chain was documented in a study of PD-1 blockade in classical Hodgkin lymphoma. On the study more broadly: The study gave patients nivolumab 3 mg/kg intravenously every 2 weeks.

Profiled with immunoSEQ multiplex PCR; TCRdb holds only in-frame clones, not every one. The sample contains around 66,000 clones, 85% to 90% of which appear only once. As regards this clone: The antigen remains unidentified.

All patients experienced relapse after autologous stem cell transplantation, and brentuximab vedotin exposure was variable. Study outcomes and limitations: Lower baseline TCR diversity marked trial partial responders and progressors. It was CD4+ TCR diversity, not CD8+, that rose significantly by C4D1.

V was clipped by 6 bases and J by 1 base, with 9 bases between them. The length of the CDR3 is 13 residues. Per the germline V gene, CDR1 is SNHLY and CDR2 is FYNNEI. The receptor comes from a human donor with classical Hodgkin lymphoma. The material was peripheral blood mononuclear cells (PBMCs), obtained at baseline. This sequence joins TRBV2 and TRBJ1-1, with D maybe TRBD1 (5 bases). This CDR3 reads CASRIQENTEAFF. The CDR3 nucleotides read TGTGCCAGCAGGATACAGGAGAACACTGAAGCTTTCTTT. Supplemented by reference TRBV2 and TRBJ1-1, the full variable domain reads EPEVTQTPSHQVTQMGQEVILRCVPISNHLYFYWYRQILGQKVEFLVSFYNNEISEKSEIFDDQFSVERPDGSNFTLKIRSTKLEDSAMYFCASRIQENTEAFFGQGTRLTVV.